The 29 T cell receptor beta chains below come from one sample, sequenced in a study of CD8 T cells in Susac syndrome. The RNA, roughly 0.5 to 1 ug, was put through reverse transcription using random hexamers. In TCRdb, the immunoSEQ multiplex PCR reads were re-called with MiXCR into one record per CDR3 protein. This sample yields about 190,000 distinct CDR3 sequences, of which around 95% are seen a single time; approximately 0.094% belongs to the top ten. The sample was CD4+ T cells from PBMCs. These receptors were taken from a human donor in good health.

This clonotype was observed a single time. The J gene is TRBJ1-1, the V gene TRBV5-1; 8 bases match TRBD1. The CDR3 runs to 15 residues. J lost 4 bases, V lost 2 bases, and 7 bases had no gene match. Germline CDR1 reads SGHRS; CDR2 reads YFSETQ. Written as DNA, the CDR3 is TGCGCCAGCAGCTTCCTGGACAGGGAGTCCACTGAAGCTTTCTTT. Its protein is CASSFLDRESTEAFF.

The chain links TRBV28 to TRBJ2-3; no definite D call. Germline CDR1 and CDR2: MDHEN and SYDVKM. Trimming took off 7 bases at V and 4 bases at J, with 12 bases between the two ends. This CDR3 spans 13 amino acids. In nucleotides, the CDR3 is TGTGCCAGCACCCCGGGTCCGCCAGATACGCAGTATTTT. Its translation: CASTPGPPDTQYF.

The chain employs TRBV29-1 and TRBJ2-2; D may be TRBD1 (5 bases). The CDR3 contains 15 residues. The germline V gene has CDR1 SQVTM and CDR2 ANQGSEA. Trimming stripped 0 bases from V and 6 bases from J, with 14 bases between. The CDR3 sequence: CSVEEGSGLPGELFF. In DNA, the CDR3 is TGCAGCGTTGAAGAGGGGTCAGGGCTTCCCGGGGAGCTGTTTTTT.

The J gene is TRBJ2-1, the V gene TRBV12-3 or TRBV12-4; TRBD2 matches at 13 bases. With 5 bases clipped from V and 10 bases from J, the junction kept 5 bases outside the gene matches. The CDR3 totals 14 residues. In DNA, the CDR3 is TGTGCCAGCAGTCGGGGACTAGCGGGGCAGGAGCAGTTCTTC. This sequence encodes CASSRGLAGQEQFF.

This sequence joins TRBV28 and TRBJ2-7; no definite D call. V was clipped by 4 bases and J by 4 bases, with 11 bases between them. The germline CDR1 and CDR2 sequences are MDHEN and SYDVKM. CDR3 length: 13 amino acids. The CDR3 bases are TGTGCCAGCAGTTCCGTAAATACTTACGAGCAGTACGTC. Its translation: CASSSVNTYEQYV.

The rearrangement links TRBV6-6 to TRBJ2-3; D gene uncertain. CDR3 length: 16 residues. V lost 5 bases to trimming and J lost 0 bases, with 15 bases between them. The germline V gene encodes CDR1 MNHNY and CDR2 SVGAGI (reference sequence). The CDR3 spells CASSKELRLSTDTQYF. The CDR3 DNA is TGTGCCAGCAGTAAGGAGCTTAGGCTTAGCACAGATACGCAGTATTTT.

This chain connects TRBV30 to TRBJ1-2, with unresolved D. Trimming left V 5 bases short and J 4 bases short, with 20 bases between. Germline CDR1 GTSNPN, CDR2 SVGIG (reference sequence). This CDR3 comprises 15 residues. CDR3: CAWAKQTPTRYGYTF. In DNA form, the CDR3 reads TGTGCCTGGGCAAAACAGACACCTACTCGCTATGGCTACACCTTC.

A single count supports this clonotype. DNA for the CDR3: TGCAGTGTCATCTCGGGAACTGAAGCTTTCTTT. Its protein product is CSVISGTEAFF. The chain couples TRBV20-1 to TRBJ1-1; D is unclear. The V gene lost 7 bases and the J gene lost 5 bases, with 11 bases spanning the gap. There are 11 residues in the CDR3. Germline CDR1 is DFQATT and CDR2 is SNEGSKA (reference sequence).

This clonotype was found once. CDR3 sequence: CSARGERATDTQYF. CDR3 sequence (DNA): TGCAGTGCTAGGGGGGAGAGGGCCACAGATACGCAGTATTTT. This chain connects TRBV20-1 to TRBJ2-3; D possibly matches TRBD1 or TRBD2 (5 bases each). Germline values: CDR1 DFQATT, CDR2 SNEGSKA (reference sequence). The CDR3 is 14 residues long. Deletions cut 3 bases from V and 2 bases from J, with 12 bases between.

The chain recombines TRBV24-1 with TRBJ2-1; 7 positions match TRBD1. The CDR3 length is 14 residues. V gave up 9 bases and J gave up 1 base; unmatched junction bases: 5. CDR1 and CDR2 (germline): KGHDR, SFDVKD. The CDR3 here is CATARQGSYNEQFF. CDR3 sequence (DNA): TGTGCCACCGCCAGACAGGGATCCTACAATGAGCAGTTCTTC.

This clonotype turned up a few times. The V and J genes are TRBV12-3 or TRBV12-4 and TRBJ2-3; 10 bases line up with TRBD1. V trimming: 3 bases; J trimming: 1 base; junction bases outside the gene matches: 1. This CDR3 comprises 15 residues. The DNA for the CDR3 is TGTGCCAGCAGTTTGGGGACAGGGGGCACAGATACGCAGTATTTT. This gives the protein CASSLGTGGTDTQYF.

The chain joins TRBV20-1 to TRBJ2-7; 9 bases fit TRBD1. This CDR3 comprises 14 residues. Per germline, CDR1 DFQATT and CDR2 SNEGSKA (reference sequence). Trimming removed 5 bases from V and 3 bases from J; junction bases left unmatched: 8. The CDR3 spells CSASGTGQGYEQYF. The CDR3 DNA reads TGCAGTGCTTCCGGGACAGGGCAGGGCTACGAGCAGTACTTC.

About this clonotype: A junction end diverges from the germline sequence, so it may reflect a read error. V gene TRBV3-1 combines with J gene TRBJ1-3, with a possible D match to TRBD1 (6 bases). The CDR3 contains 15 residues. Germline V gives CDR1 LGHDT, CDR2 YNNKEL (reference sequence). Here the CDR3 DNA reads TGTGCCAGCAGCCCCCGAGGGGGTGAAGGAACCACCATATATTTT. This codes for CASSPRGGEGTTIYF.

CDR3 DNA: TGTGCCATCAGAAACCGATCCGGTCCCCAAGAGACCCAGTACTTC. Protein product: CAIRNRSGPQETQYF. This chain connects TRBV10-3 to TRBJ2-5; unclear D gene. The germline V gene encodes CDR1 ENHRY and CDR2 SYGVKD. The CDR3 is 15 amino acids. V gave up 6 bases and J gave up 1 base, with 15 bases separating them.

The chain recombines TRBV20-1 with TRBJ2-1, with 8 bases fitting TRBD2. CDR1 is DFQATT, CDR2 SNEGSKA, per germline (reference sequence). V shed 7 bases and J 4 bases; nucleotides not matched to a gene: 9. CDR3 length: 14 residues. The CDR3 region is CSVGGIAGYNEQFF. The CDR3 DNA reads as TGCAGTGTCGGGGGGATAGCGGGGTACAATGAGCAGTTCTTC.

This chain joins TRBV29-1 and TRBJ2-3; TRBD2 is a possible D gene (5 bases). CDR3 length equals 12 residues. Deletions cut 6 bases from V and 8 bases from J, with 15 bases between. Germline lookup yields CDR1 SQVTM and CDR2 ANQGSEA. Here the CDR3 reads CSVGDGKGTQYF. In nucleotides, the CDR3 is TGCAGCGTAGGAGACGGGAAGGGTACGCAGTATTTT.

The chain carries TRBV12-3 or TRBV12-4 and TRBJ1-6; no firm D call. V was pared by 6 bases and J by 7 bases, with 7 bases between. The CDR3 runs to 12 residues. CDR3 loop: CASSELNSPLHF. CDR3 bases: TGTGCCAGCAGCGAATTAAATTCACCCCTCCACTTT.

The CDR3 spells CAWSVPLAGVNTEAFF. The CDR3 coding sequence is TGTGCCTGGAGTGTACCCCTCGCAGGCGTGAACACTGAAGCTTTCTTT. V gene TRBV30 combines with J gene TRBJ1-1, with D unclear. V was clipped by 0 bases and J by 0 bases, with 14 bases between them. The CDR3 has 16 amino acids. The germline CDR1 and CDR2 sequences are GTSNPN and SVGIG (reference sequence).

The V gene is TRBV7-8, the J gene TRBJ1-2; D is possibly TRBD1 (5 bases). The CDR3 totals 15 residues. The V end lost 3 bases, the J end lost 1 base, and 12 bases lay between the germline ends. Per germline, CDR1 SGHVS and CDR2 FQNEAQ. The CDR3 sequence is CASSLAGTDNYGYTF. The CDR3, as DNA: TGTGCCAGCAGCTTGGCCGGGACGGATAACTATGGCTACACCTTC.

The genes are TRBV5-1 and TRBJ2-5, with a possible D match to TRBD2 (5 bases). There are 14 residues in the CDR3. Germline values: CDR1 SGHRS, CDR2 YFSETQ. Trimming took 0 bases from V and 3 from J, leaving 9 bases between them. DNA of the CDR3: TGCGCCAGCAGCTTGGTCGTCGGGGAAGAGACCCAGTACTTC. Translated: CASSLVVGEETQYF.

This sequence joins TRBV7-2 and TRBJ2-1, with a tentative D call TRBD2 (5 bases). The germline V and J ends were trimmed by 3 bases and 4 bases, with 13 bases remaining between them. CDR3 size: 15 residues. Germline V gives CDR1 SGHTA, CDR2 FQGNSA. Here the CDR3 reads CASSLVPGIYNEQFF. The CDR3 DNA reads TGTGCCAGCAGCTTGGTCCCGGGGATTTACAATGAGCAGTTCTTC. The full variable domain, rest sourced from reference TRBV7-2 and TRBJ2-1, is GAGVSQSPSNKVTEKGKDVELRCDPISGHTALYWYRQSLGQGLEFLIYFQGNSAPDKSGLPSDRFSAERTGGSVSTLTIQRTQQEDSAVYLCASSLVPGIYNEQFFGPGTRLTVL.

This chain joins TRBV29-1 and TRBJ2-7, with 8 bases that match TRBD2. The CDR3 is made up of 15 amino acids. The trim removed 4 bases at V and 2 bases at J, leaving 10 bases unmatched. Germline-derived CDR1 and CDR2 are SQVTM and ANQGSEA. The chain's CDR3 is CSVGKSPAGAYEQYV. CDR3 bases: TGCAGCGTTGGCAAGAGTCCAGCGGGAGCCTACGAGCAGTACGTC.

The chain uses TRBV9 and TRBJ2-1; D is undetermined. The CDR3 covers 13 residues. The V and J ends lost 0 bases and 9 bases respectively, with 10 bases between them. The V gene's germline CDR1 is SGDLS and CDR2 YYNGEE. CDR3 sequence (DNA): TGTGCCAGCAGCGTAGGAAGTCGGATTGAGCAGTTCTTC. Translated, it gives CASSVGSRIEQFF.

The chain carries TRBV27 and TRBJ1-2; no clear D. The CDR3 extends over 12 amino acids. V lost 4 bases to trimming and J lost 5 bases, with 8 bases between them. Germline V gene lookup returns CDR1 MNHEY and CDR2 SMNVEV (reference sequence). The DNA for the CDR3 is TGTGCCAGCAGTTCCGAAAAGTATGGCTACACCTTC. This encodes CASSSEKYGYTF.

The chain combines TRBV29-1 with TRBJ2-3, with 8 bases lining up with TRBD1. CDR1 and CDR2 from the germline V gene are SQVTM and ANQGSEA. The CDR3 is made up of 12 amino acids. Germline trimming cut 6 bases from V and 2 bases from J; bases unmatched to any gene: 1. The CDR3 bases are TGCAGCGTGACAGGGGACACAGATACGCAGTATTTT. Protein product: CSVTGDTDTQYF.

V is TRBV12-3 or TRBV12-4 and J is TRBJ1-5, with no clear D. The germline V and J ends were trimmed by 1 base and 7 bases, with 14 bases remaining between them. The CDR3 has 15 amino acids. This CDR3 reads CASSLVGQDGQPQHF. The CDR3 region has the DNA TGTGCCAGCAGTTTAGTAGGGCAGGACGGGCAGCCCCAGCATTTT.

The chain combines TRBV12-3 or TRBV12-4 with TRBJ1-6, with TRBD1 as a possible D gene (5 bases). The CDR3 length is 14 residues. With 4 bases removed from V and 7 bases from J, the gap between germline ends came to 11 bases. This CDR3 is CASSWWDPNSPLHF. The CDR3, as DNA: TGTGCCAGCAGTTGGTGGGACCCGAATTCACCCCTCCACTTT.

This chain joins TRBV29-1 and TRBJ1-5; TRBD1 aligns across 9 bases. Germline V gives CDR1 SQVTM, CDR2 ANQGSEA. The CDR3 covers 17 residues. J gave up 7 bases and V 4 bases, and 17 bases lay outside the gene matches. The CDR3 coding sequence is TGCAGCGTTGTCTCCCCGGGGGGAACAGGGGGCTTCCAGCCCCAGCATTTT. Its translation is CSVVSPGGTGGFQPQHF.

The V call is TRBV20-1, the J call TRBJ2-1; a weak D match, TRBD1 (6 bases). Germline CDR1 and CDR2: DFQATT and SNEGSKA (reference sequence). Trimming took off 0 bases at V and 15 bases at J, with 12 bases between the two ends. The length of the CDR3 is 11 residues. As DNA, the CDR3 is TGCAGTGCTAGAGATCTCAGGGGCACGTTCTTC. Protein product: CSARDLRGTFF.